This TCR beta chain originates from a study of blood T cell repertoires in COVID-19. Participants reported their clinical history, and cohort assignment relied on those reports. Sequencing was performed with immunoSEQ multiplex PCR; in TCRdb, only in-frame clones are kept and a portion is missing. The sample shows about 430,000 clones, more than 75% of them seen only once. There are 16 residues in the CDR3. Trimming removed 0 bases at V and 7 bases at J, with 19 bases between. Looked up from germline, CDR1 is SGHNT and CDR2 is YYREEE (reference sequence). The sequencing input was PBMCs or T cells enriched from blood (not recorded which). The receptor's source is a woman aged 25 to 39 with acute COVID-19. The V and J genes are TRBV5-4 and TRBJ1-2, with no clear D. CDR3 nucleotides: TGTGCCAGCAGCTTGGGGCCCGACTTGGCGGTTGGTGGCTACACCTTC. Its translation: CASSLGPDLAVGGYTF.